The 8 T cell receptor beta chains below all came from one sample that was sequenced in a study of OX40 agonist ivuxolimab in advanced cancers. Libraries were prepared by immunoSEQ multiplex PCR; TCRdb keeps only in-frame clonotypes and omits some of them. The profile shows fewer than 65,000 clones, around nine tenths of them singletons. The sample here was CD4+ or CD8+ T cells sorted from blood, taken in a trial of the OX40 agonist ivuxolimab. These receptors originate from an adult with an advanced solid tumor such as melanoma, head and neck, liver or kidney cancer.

The CDR3, as DNA: TGCGCCAGCAGCGGTAGCACCTACGAGCAGTACTTC. Amino acid sequence: CASSGSTYEQYF. This chain joins TRBV5-1 and TRBJ2-5; the D is unclear. The DNA end lines up better with TRBJ2-7; the J call may be wrong. The CDR3 sequence is 12 residues long. Germline V gene sequence: CDR1 SGHRS, CDR2 YFSETQ.

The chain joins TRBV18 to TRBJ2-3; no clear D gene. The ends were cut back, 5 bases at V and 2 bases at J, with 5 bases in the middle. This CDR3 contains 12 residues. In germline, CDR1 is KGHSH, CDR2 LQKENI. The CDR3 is CASSFSTDTQYF. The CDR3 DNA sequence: TGTGCCAGCTCATTTTCCACAGATACGCAGTATTTT.

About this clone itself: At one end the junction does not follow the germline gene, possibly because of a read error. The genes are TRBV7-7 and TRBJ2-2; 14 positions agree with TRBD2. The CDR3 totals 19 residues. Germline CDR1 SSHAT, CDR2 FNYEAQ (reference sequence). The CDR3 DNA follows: TGTGCTAGCAGCAAAACCTCGGGACTAGCGGGAGAATACACCGGGGAGCTGTTTTTT. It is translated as CASSKTSGLAGEYTGELFF.

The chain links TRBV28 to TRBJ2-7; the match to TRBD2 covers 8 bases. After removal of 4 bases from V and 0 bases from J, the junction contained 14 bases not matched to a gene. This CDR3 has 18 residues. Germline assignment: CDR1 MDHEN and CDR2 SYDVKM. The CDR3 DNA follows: TGTGCCAGCAGTTCTAGACTTGGCGGGAGGACTAGCTCCTACGAGCAGTACTTC. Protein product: CASSSRLGGRTSSYEQYF.

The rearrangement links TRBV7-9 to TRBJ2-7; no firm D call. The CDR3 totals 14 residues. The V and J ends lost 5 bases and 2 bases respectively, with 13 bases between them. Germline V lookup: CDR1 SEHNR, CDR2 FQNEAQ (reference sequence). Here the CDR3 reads CASSPPDGPYEQYF. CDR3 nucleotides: TGTGCCAGCAGCCCTCCGGACGGTCCCTACGAGCAGTACTTC.

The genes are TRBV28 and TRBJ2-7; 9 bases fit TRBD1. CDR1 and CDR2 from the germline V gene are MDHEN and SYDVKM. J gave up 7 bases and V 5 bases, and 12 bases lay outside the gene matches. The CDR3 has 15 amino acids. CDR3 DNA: TGTGCCAGCAGTGGACCGGGACAGGGTTCTGGGGAGCAGTACTTC. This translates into CASSGPGQGSGEQYF.

The chain's CDR3 is CASSTTRQVGYTF. In DNA, the CDR3 is TGTGCCAGCAGTACCACCCGACAGGTGGGCTACACCTTC. V and J are TRBV6-5 and TRBJ1-2; a weak D match, TRBD1 (6 bases). The V gene lost 5 bases and the J gene lost 8 bases, with 15 bases spanning the gap. Looked up from germline, CDR1 is MNHEY and CDR2 is SVGAGI. CDR3 length equals 13 residues.

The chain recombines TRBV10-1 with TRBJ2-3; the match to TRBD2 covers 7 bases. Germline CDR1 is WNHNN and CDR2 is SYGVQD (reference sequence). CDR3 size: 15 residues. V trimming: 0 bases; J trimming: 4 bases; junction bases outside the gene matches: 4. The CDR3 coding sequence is TGCGCCAGCAGTGAGTCGGTGGCGGGAGCAGATACGCAGTATTTT. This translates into CASSESVAGADTQYF.